This TCR beta chain came from a study of early T cells in non-severe SARS-CoV-2 infection. Study as a whole: The study sequenced bulk RNA from unsorted whole blood, with chains unpaired. Findings and limits, study-wide: Missing private and CD4 specificities, VDJdb matching favored anti-spike CD8 responses.

Many counts were recorded for this clonotype. The antigen is unknown. Each single cDNA molecule received a unique molecular identifier. TCRdb reprocessed the 5' RACE reads via MiXCR and lists one record per CDR3 protein. In the table there are tens of thousands of distinct CDR3 sequences, around 10% of which are singletons. This CDR3 is built from 14 residues. V was clipped by 4 bases and J by 6 bases, with 15 bases between them. Germline V gene data show CDR1 as SEHNR and CDR2 as FQNEAQ (reference sequence). The clonotype originates from an adult who was a healthcare worker with PCR-confirmed SARS-CoV-2 infection or an uninfected control (not recorded which). This chain links TRBV7-9 with TRBJ1-1; D uncertain. Sequences were derived from whole blood, sampled at baseline. The CDR3 DNA reads TGTGCCAGCAGCTCGAGGAGTATCCGGGCTGAAGCTTTCTTT. It yields the protein CASSSRSIRAEAFF.